This is a list of T cell receptor beta chains from one sample in a study of CD8 T cells in ankylosing spondylitis. MiXCR was run by TCRdb on the 5' RACE reads, yielding one entry per CDR3 protein. The profile covers about 140,000 distinct CDR3 sequences, with 9.5% to 12% appearing a single time and around 4.1% taken by the ten largest. The specimen sequenced was blood, either unsorted or a sorted T cell fraction (not recorded which). The receptors stem from a female donor with ankylosing spondylitis or in good health (not recorded which). The CDR3 runs from the conserved cysteine through the conserved F or W. A D gene is named only where the DNA matches it firmly. Size is omitted from some rows. Given values are once, few, many or a class for expanded clones.

d_gene	abundance	v_gene	j_gene	CDR3aa	CDR3nt
TRBD1	NA	TRBV25-1	TRBJ2-1	CASSEGTGGVDEQFF	TGTGCCAGCAGTGAGGGGACAGGGGGCGTGGATGAGCAGTTCTTC
NA	many	TRBV7-2	TRBJ2-3	CASSLAVSTDTQYF	TGTGCCAGCAGCTTAGCGGTTAGCACAGATACGCAGTATTTT
NA	NA	TRBV14	TRBJ1-1	CASSAPGPWGGTEAFF	TGTGCCAGCAGCGCACCGGGACCCTGGGGAGGCACTGAAGCTTTCTTT
NA	many	TRBV12-3/TRBV12-4	TRBJ1-4	CASSFRDPNEKLFF	TGTGCCAGCAGTTTTAGGGACCCTAATGAAAAACTGTTTTTT
TRBD1	many	TRBV30	TRBJ1-1	CAWSVRTGYYTEAFF	TGTGCCTGGAGTGTTCGGACAGGGTACTACACTGAAGCTTTCTTT
NA	many	TRBV4-1	TRBJ2-3	CASSQDGLTSFTDTQYF	TGCGCCAGCAGCCAAGATGGCCTAACCTCATTCACAGATACGCAGTATTTT
NA	many	TRBV29-1	TRBJ2-1	CSSRALSSYNEQFF	TGCAGCTCCCGGGCGTTAAGCTCCTACAATGAGCAGTTCTTC
NA	NA	TRBV11-3	TRBJ2-5	CASSPLGTVETQYF	TGTGCCAGCAGCCCTTTAGGCACAGTGGAGACCCAGTACTTC
TRBD1	many	TRBV6-2/TRBV6-3	TRBJ2-1	CASRPQTGVEQFF	TGTGCCAGCAGACCTCAGACAGGGGTTGAGCAGTTCTTC
TRBD1	many	TRBV7-2	TRBJ1-5	CASSFRQGPNQPQHF	TGTGCCAGCAGCTTTAGACAGGGCCCAAATCAGCCCCAGCATTTT
NA	NA	TRBV20-1	TRBJ2-7	CSAGQPYEQYF	TGCAGTGCTGGACAGCCCTACGAGCAGTACTTC
NA	few	TRBV27	TRBJ2-2	CASSPDSLNTGELFF	TGTGCCAGCAGTCCCGACAGCCTGAACACCGGGGAGCTGTTTTTT
NA	many	TRBV3-1	TRBJ1-5	CASSLTMGNQPQHF	TGTGCCAGCAGCCTTACTATGGGCAATCAGCCCCAGCATTTT
NA	many	TRBV28	TRBJ1-5	CAAGGANQPQHF	TGTGCCGCCGGAGGGGCAAATCAGCCCCAGCATTTT
NA	NA	TRBV12-3/TRBV12-4	TRBJ1-1	CASSLAQGRVTEAFF	TGTGCCAGCAGTTTAGCGCAGGGCCGGGTCACCGAAGCTTTCTTT
TRBD2	many	TRBV5-1	TRBJ2-2	CASSFSGRADTGELFF	TGCGCCAGCAGCTTTAGCGGGAGAGCCGACACCGGGGAGCTGTTTTTT
TRBD1	many	TRBV29-1	TRBJ1-1	CSSQGARHGPNTEAFF	TGCAGTAGTCAGGGGGCGAGGCATGGGCCGAACACTGAAGCTTTCTTT
NA	many	TRBV7-8	TRBJ2-7	CASSPSATYEQYF	TGTGCCAGCAGCCCAAGTGCCACCTACGAGCAGTACTTC
TRBD1	few	TRBV7-9	TRBJ1-1	CASSLAGGQGIRAFF	TGTGCCAGCAGCTTAGCGGGGGGACAGGGGATTAGGGCTTTCTTT
NA	many	TRBV5-5	TRBJ1-2	CASSYLTGPYGYTF	TGTGCCAGCAGCTACCTAACAGGGCCCTATGGCTACACCTTC
TRBD1	many	TRBV5-1	TRBJ1-2	CASSLNGQGSYGYTF	TGCGCCAGCAGCTTGAATGGACAGGGGAGTTATGGCTACACCTTC
NA	many	TRBV20-1	TRBJ2-3	CSVHTDTQYF	TGCAGTGTCCACACAGATACGCAGTATTTT
TRBD2	many	TRBV5-1	TRBJ2-6	CASSSGLAGGYVRANVLTF	TGCGCCAGCAGCTCTGGACTAGCGGGAGGTTACGTCCGGGCCAACGTCCTGACTTTC
TRBD2	NA	TRBV20-1	TRBJ2-1	CSAPGVLAGGDEQFF	TGCAGTGCTCCGGGGGTGCTAGCGGGAGGTGATGAGCAGTTCTTC
TRBD2	few	TRBV20-1	TRBJ2-3	CSASDSGRALDTQYF	TGCAGTGCTAGCGATAGCGGGAGGGCCTTAGATACGCAGTATTTT
TRBD1	NA	TRBV5-1	TRBJ2-1	CASSLGTGGRGYNEQFF	TGCGCCAGCAGCTTGGGGACAGGGGGGAGAGGTTACAATGAGCAGTTCTTC
TRBD2	few	TRBV10-3	TRBJ2-7	CAISELGTSGKGF	TGTGCCATCAGTGAACTCGGGACTAGCGGGAAGGGCTTC
NA	many	TRBV12-3/TRBV12-4	TRBJ2-7	CASSSLTSTYEQYF	TGTGCCAGCAGTTCTCTGACTAGTACCTACGAGCAGTACTTC
TRBD2	many	TRBV20-1	TRBJ2-3	CSATSHTDTQYF	TGCAGTGCGACTAGCCACACAGATACGCAGTATTTT
NA	many	TRBV11-2	TRBJ2-5	CASSLLVETQYF	TGTGCCAGCAGCTTACTCGTAGAGACCCAGTACTTC
NA	many	TRBV11-3	TRBJ2-1	CASSLDLAGASYNEQFF	TGTGCCAGCAGCTTAGATCTGGCGGGGGCTTCGTACAATGAGCAGTTCTTC
NA	many	TRBV12-3/TRBV12-4	TRBJ2-3	CASSLGGVGADTQYF	TGTGCCAGCAGTTTGGGAGGAGTTGGCGCAGATACGCAGTATTTT
NA	many	TRBV9	TRBJ1-2	CASSVAGAGGYTF	TGTGCCAGCAGCGTAGCAGGGGCAGGTGGCTACACCTTC
NA	many	TRBV7-6	TRBJ2-5	CASSLGWSETQYF	TGTGCCAGCAGCTTAGGGTGGTCAGAGACCCAGTACTTC
NA	few	TRBV6-5	TRBJ2-7	CASSYSISGNYEQYF	TGTGCCAGCAGTTACTCGATTTCAGGGAACTACGAGCAGTACTTC
TRBD1	many	TRBV29-1	TRBJ1-5	CSVLQGAGNQPQHF	TGCAGCGTTCTACAGGGGGCGGGAAATCAGCCCCAGCATTTT
NA	many	TRBV7-6	TRBJ2-1	CASSSSRDNEQFF	TGTGCCAGCAGCTCCTCTAGAGACAATGAGCAGTTCTTC
TRBD2	few	TRBV6-4	TRBJ2-1	CASSDFGTSGNEQFF	TGTGCCAGCAGTGACTTCGGGACTAGCGGCAATGAGCAGTTCTTC
TRBD1	many	TRBV19	TRBJ1-2	CASNNRGLGYGYTF	TGTGCCAGTAACAACAGGGGGCTCGGCTATGGCTACACCTTC
NA	many	TRBV15	TRBJ2-7	CATSPMGQGSHEQYF	TGTGCCACCAGCCCTATGGGGCAGGGCTCCCACGAGCAGTACTTC
TRBD2	NA	TRBV10-2	TRBJ2-5	CASSDSSGGGETQYF	TGCGCCAGCAGTGACTCTAGCGGGGGTGGAGAGACCCAGTACTTC
NA	many	TRBV2	TRBJ2-4	CASKEELAKNIQYF	TGTGCCAGCAAGGAAGAGTTAGCCAAAAACATTCAGTACTTC
NA	many	TRBV5-1	TRBJ1-6	CASSLMTANSPLHF	TGCGCCAGCAGCTTGATGACAGCAAATTCACCCCTCCACTTT
NA	many	TRBV27	TRBJ2-2	CASRTENTGELFF	TGTGCCAGCAGGACAGAAAACACCGGGGAGCTGTTTTTT
TRBD2	many	TRBV3-1	TRBJ2-1	CASSQAGSGRVHEQFF	TGTGCCAGCAGCCAAGCGGGTAGCGGGAGGGTCCATGAGCAGTTCTTC
NA	many	TRBV6-1	TRBJ2-3	CASRILSSTDTQYF	TGTGCCAGCAGGATTCTTTCTAGCACAGATACGCAGTATTTT
TRBD1	many	TRBV5-1	TRBJ1-1	CASGLQGSNTEAFF	TGCGCCAGCGGACTACAGGGGAGCAACACTGAAGCTTTCTTT
NA	NA	TRBV28	TRBJ1-5	CASSPLTGDQPQHF	TGTGCCAGCAGTCCGTTAACGGGAGATCAGCCCCAGCATTTT
NA	many	TRBV5-1	TRBJ2-1	CASSLPGQLLLDEQFF	TGCGCCAGCAGCTTGCCTGGACAGCTCCTCTTGGATGAGCAGTTCTTC
TRBD1	NA	TRBV28	TRBJ1-1	CASSLDRQNTEALF	TGCGCCAGCAGCTTGGACAGGCAGAACACTGAAGCTTTATTT